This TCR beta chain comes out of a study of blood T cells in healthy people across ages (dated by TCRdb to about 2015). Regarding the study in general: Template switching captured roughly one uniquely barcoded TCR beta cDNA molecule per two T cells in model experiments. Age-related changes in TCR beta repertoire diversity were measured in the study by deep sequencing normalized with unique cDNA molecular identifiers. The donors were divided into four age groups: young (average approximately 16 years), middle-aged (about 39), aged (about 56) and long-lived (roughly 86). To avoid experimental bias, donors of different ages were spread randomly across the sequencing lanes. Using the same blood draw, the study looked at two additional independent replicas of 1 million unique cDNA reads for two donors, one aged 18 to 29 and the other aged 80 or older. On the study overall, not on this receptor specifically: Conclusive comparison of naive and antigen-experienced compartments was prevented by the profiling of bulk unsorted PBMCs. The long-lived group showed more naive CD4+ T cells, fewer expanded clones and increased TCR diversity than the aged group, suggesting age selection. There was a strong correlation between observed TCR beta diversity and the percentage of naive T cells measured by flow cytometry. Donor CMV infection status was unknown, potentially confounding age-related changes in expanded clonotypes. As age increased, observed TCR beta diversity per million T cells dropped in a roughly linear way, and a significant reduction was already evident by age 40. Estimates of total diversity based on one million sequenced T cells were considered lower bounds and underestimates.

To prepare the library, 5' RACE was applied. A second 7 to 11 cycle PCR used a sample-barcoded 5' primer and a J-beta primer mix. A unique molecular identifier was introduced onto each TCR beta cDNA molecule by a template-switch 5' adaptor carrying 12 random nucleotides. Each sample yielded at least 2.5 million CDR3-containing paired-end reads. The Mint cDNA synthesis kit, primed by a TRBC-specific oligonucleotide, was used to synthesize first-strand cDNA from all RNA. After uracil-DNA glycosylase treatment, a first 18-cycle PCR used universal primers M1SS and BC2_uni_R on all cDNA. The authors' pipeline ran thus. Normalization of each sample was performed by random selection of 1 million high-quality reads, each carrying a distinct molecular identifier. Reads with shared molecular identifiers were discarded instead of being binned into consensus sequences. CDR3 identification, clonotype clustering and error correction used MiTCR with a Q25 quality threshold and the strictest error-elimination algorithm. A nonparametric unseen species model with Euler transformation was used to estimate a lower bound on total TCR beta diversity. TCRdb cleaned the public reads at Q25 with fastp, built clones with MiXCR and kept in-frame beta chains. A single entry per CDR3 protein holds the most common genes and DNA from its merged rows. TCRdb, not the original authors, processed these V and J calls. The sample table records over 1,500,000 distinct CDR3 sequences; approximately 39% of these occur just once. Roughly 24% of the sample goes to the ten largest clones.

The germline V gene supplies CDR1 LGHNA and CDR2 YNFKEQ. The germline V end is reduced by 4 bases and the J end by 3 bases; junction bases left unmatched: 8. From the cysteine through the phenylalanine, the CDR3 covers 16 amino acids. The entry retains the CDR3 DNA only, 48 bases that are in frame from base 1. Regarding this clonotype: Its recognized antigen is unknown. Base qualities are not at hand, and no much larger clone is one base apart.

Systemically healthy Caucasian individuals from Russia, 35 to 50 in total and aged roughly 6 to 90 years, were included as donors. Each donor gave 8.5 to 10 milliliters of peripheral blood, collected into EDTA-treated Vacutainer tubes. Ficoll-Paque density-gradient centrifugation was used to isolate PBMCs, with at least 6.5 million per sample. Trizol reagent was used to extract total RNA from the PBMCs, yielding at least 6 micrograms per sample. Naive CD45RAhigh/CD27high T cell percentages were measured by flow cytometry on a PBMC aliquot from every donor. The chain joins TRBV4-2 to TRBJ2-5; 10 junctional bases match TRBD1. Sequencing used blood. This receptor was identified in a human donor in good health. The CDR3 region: CASSRSTGGAEETQYF. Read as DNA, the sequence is TGTGCCAGCAGCCGTTCGACAGGGGGCGCGGAAGAGACCCAGTACTTC.